This T cell receptor beta chain was observed in a study of cytomegalovirus exposure and HLA in healthy donors. As for this clone: Its matching antigen is unknown.

Notes on the study in general: Donors were assumed by presence/absence analyses to have roughly uniform sequencing depth. In a later analysis, the majority of CMV-associated beta chains seemingly showed HLA restriction. Later analysis showed TCR association rates varying by HLA locus, highest for DRB1 and lowest for HLA-C. Sequencing artifact likely explains a cluster of highly shared sequence variants.

V was pared by 5 bases and J by 1 base, with 18 bases between. Per germline, CDR1 SGHTA and CDR2 FQGNSA. There are 17 residues in the CDR3. The PCR used 60 Vbeta and 13 Jbeta primers. Clones were sequenced by immunoSEQ multiplex PCR, and TCRdb holds only the in-frame ones, with some missing. The top ten clones hold under 5% of a sample with 130,000 to 150,000 clones, about 80% of them seen once. This TCR was sampled from a man aged 35-49 years in good health and CMV-seronegative. The chain joins TRBV7-2 to TRBJ2-4, with a weak D call TRBD1 (5 bases). Sequenced material: PBMCs. CDR3 region: CASSQGGGSEAKNIQYF. The DNA of the CDR3 is TGTGCCAGCAGCCAGGGCGGTGGGTCGGAGGCCAAAAACATTCAGTACTTC.